Following are 29 T cell receptor beta chains from one sample sequenced in a study of blood T cell repertoires in COVID-19. Sequenced by immunoSEQ multiplex PCR; TCRdb stores in-frame clones only, minus some. The sample consists of fewer than 250,000 clones, about 85% of them appearing once. The specimen sequenced was peripheral blood. All receptors derive from a man aged 40-55 years with acute or convalescent COVID-19.

V and J are TRBV19 and TRBJ1-1; the D gene is possibly TRBD1 (6 bases). This CDR3 region has 15 residues. V dropped 9 bases and J dropped 1 base, with 18 bases sitting between them. Germline V gene lookup returns CDR1 LNHDA and CDR2 SQIVND (reference sequence). The CDR3 sequence is CASSPFGQTNTEAFF. In DNA form, the CDR3 reads TGTGCCAGCTCTCCTTTTGGACAGACGAACACTGAAGCTTTCTTT.

The chain recombines TRBV7-9 with TRBJ1-4; 11 nucleotides match TRBD1. In germline, CDR1 is SEHNR, CDR2 FQNEAQ (reference sequence). V lost 3 bases and J lost 8; bases outside the gene matches: 2. This CDR3 has 14 amino acids. CDR3 protein: CASSFGTGGEKLFF. CDR3 sequence (DNA): TGTGCCAGCAGCTTTGGGACAGGGGGAGAAAAACTGTTTTTT.

The chain carries TRBV4-2 and TRBJ1-2, with TRBD1 as a possible D gene (5 bases). The V gene lost 1 base and the J gene lost 3 bases, with 12 bases spanning the gap. The CDR3 totals 15 residues. Germline CDR1 reads LGHNA; CDR2 reads YNFKEQ. This chain's CDR3 is CASSQGLTEDYGYTF. CDR3 nucleotides: TGTGCCAGCAGCCAAGGATTGACAGAAGACTATGGCTACACCTTC.

The rearrangement uses TRBV28 and TRBJ2-3; D perhaps matches TRBD2 (6 bases). There are 15 residues in the CDR3. V lost 1 base, J lost 5 bases, and 13 bases lay in between. Germline loops: CDR1 MDHEN, CDR2 SYDVKM. DNA for the CDR3: TGTGCCAGCAGTTTATCCGGGGGAAGGATAGATACGCAGTATTTT. Protein: CASSLSGGRIDTQYF.

The V gene is TRBV2, the J gene TRBJ1-6; possible D gene TRBD1, 5 bases. Per the germline V gene, CDR1 is SNHLY and CDR2 is FYNNEI. The CDR3 consists of 13 residues. V lost 3 bases to trimming and J lost 10 bases, with 10 bases between them. This CDR3 is CASSDGTSSPLHF. Here the CDR3 DNA reads TGTGCCAGCAGTGACGGGACTAGCTCACCCCTCCACTTT.

This chain connects TRBV7-9 to TRBJ1-1, with TRBD1 as a possible D gene (5 bases). Trimming stripped 5 bases from V and 0 bases from J, with 7 bases between. The germline V gene encodes CDR1 SEHNR and CDR2 FQNEAQ (reference sequence). CDR3 length equals 13 residues. The CDR3 region has the DNA TGTGCCAGCAGCCCCAGGGTGAACACTGAAGCTTTCTTT. Protein sequence: CASSPRVNTEAFF.

This clone occurred once. V is TRBV29-1 and J is TRBJ1-1; D possibly corresponds to TRBD1 (5 bases). The CDR3 consists of 12 residues. Germline V gene data show CDR1 as SQVTM and CDR2 as ANQGSEA. V was shortened by 5 bases and J by 5 bases, with 12 bases between the two germline ends. The CDR3 loop is CSVWGDRTEAFF. The DNA for the CDR3 is TGCAGCGTTTGGGGGGATAGGACTGAAGCTTTCTTT.

This sequence joins TRBV7-8 and TRBJ2-5; TRBD2 agrees at 7 bases. This CDR3 is 16 amino acids long. The germline CDR1 and CDR2 sequences are SGHVS and FQNEAQ. J was trimmed by 2 bases and V by 5 bases; bases with no gene match: 11. For the CDR3, the DNA is TGTGCCAGCAGCAATTGGCTCAGGCGGGGGCAAGAGACCCAGTACTTC. Translation: CASSNWLRRGQETQYF.

The V call is TRBV28, the J call TRBJ1-2; a weak D match, TRBD1 (5 bases). This CDR3 region has 15 residues. Germline V CDR1 and CDR2: MDHEN, SYDVKM. Deletions cut 3 bases from V and 2 bases from J, with 13 bases between. CDR3 in amino acids: CASSFRQGGNYGYTF. In DNA, the CDR3 is TGTGCCAGCAGTTTTCGTCAGGGAGGAAACTATGGCTACACCTTC.

The J gene is TRBJ2-3, the V gene TRBV29-1; 9 bases align to TRBD2. Looked up from germline, CDR1 is SQVTM and CDR2 is ANQGSEA. The length of the CDR3 is 15 residues. Losses at the gene ends were 7 bases for V and 5 bases for J; bases not matched to a gene: 13. The CDR3 spells CSALEGGGAGDTQYF. The CDR3 nucleotides are TGCAGCGCTCTGGAGGGCGGGGGGGCCGGAGATACGCAGTATTTT.

V usage is TRBV7-2 and J usage is TRBJ1-6; possible D gene TRBD1, 5 bases. V shed 5 bases and J shed 7 bases, with 12 bases lying between them. This CDR3 has 14 amino acids. Germline V gene data show CDR1 as SGHTA and CDR2 as FQGNSA. Here the CDR3 DNA reads TGTGCCAGCAGCCCCCTACGGGGGAATTCACCCCTCCACTTT. Its protein product is CASSPLRGNSPLHF.

A single count supports this clone. The rearrangement uses TRBV6-6 and TRBJ1-4, with 9 bases lining up with TRBD1. Germline CDR1 and CDR2: MNHNY and SVGAGI (reference sequence). The ends lost 7 bases at V and 6 bases at J; junction bases unmatched: 9. There are 15 residues in the CDR3. This chain's CDR3 is CASKLKRQGDEKLFF. In DNA form, the CDR3 reads TGTGCCAGCAAGCTCAAACGACAGGGGGATGAAAAACTGTTTTTT.

The rearrangement joins TRBV6-5 to TRBJ2-4; D may be TRBD2 (5 bases). The length of the CDR3 is 11 residues. The germline V gene has CDR1 MNHEY and CDR2 SVGAGI. V was cut by 6 bases and J by 6 bases, with 6 bases left in between. The CDR3 spells CASSRGNIQYF. For the CDR3, the DNA is TGTGCCAGCAGCCGGGGAAACATTCAGTACTTC.

V usage is TRBV7-2 and J usage is TRBJ1-2; D is undetermined. Germline V gene data show CDR1 as SGHTA and CDR2 as FQGNSA. The CDR3 has 14 amino acids. V was shortened by 5 bases and J by 0 bases, with 10 bases between the two germline ends. For the CDR3, the DNA is TGTGCCAGCAGCCCTACCCCTTCTAACTATGGCTACACCTTC. Its protein product is CASSPTPSNYGYTF.

This sequence joins TRBV18 and TRBJ1-1; D possibly corresponds to TRBD1 (5 bases). Germline loops: CDR1 KGHSH, CDR2 LQKENI. V was trimmed by 6 bases and J by 4 bases, leaving 9 bases between them. The CDR3 consists of 12 residues. The CDR3 protein is CASSGGATEAFF. CDR3 in DNA: TGTGCCAGCTCGGGAGGGGCCACTGAAGCTTTCTTT.

The chain is built from TRBV5-4 and TRBJ1-6, with TRBD1 identical over 11 bases. Per the germline V gene, CDR1 is SGHNT and CDR2 is YYREEE (reference sequence). Unmatched junction bases numbered 9, after V lost 4 bases and J lost 9 bases. The CDR3 is 16 residues long. The CDR3 sequence: CASSRGTGGGGSPLHF. CDR3 nucleotide sequence: TGTGCCAGCAGCCGCGGGACAGGGGGAGGTGGTTCACCCCTCCACTTT.

A few counts support this clone. V usage is TRBV19 and J usage is TRBJ1-6, with 9 bases lining up with TRBD1. There are 16 residues in the CDR3. V lost 4 bases to trimming and J lost 9 bases; unmatched junction nucleotides: 10. CDR1 LNHDA and CDR2 SQIVND come from the germline V gene (reference sequence). CDR3 loop: CASSKTGQGSSSPLHF. The CDR3 DNA sequence: TGTGCCAGTAGTAAAACGGGACAGGGTTCTAGTTCACCCCTCCACTTT.

The sample holds one count of this clone. Here the CDR3 reads CASSLDRTNAETQYF. CDR3 nucleotide sequence: TGTGCCAGCAGCCTCGACAGGACGAACGCGGAGACCCAGTACTTC. The chain links TRBV7-9 to TRBJ2-5, with D possibly matching TRBD1 (6 bases). Looked up from germline, CDR1 is SEHNR and CDR2 is FQNEAQ (reference sequence). The CDR3 is 15 amino acids. V gave up 5 bases and J gave up 5 bases, with 18 bases separating them.

The chain employs TRBV28 and TRBJ2-7, with 9 bases identical to TRBD1. This CDR3 is built from 16 residues. J gave up 2 bases and V 5 bases, and 10 bases lay outside the gene matches. Per the germline V gene, CDR1 is MDHEN and CDR2 is SYDVKM. The DNA for the CDR3 is TGTGCCAGCAGTAGTATCGGACAGGGGAGCACCTACGAGCAGTACTTC. It is translated as CASSSIGQGSTYEQYF.

Notes on this clone: This specimen includes other DNA sequences encoding the same CDR3. The chain joins TRBV3-1 (or the pseudogene TRBV3-2) to TRBJ1-1; 8 nucleotides agree with TRBD1. Germline values: CDR1 LGHDT, CDR2 YNNKEL (reference sequence). With V trimmed by 4 bases and J by 8 bases, 3 bases remained unmatched. The CDR3 extends over 12 amino acids. This chain's CDR3 is CASSPRQGEAFF. In DNA, the CDR3 is TGTGCCAGCAGCCCCCGACAGGGGGAAGCTTTCTTT.

The chain recombines TRBV6-6 with TRBJ1-1; tentative D call: TRBD1 (5 bases). The CDR3 extends over 14 amino acids. Per germline, CDR1 MNHNY and CDR2 SVGAGI (reference sequence). The V gene lost 5 bases and the J gene lost 1 base, with 11 bases spanning the gap. The DNA for the CDR3 is TGTGCCAGCAGTAACAGACAGACGAACACTGAAGCTTTCTTT. Translation: CASSNRQTNTEAFF.

This chain joins TRBV5-4 and TRBJ2-7, with D perhaps TRBD2 (5 bases). The V end lost 1 base, the J end lost 0 bases, and 11 bases lay between the germline ends. CDR3 length: 15 residues. Germline V gives CDR1 SGHNT, CDR2 YYREEE (reference sequence). The CDR3 sequence: CASSLFRGSSYEQYF. The CDR3, as DNA: TGTGCCAGCAGCTTGTTTCGGGGTTCCTCCTACGAGCAGTACTTC.

This chain links TRBV29-1 with TRBJ2-7; a possible D gene is TRBD1 (6 bases). This CDR3 comprises 12 residues. Looked up from germline, CDR1 is SQVTM and CDR2 is ANQGSEA. Deletions cut 5 bases from V and 5 bases from J, with 13 bases between. CDR3 DNA sequence: TGCAGCGTTCTATATCAGGGGAACGAGCAGTACTTC. This translates into CSVLYQGNEQYF.

The chain is built from TRBV24-1 and TRBJ2-3, with D perhaps matching TRBD2 (6 bases). The CDR3 consists of 13 residues. V shed 4 bases and J shed 4 bases, with 8 bases lying between them. Germline V gene lookup returns CDR1 KGHDR and CDR2 SFDVKD. The CDR3 nucleotides read TGTGCCACCAGTGAATCTAGCGCAGATACGCAGTATTTT. This sequence encodes CATSESSADTQYF.

J is TRBJ2-3 and V is TRBV10-3; TRBD2 agrees at 15 bases. Looked up from germline, CDR1 is ENHRY and CDR2 is SYGVKD. The CDR3 spans 18 residues. Losses at the gene ends were 4 bases for V and 1 base for J; bases not matched to a gene: 6. The CDR3, as DNA: TGTGCCATCAGTGCCCCCGGACTAGCGGGGGGGCGCACAGATACGCAGTATTTT. This sequence encodes CAISAPGLAGGRTDTQYF.

The rearrangement uses TRBV7-9 and TRBJ2-7; 9 bases map to TRBD1. V shed 5 bases, J shed 8 bases, and the junction held 7 bases outside the gene matches. The germline V gene encodes CDR1 SEHNR and CDR2 FQNEAQ (reference sequence). The CDR3 consists of 13 residues. CDR3 coding DNA: TGTGCCAGCAGCCCTAGTGGGACAGGGCAGCAGTACTTC. Protein sequence: CASSPSGTGQQYF. Based on the CDR3 plus reference TRBV7-9 and TRBJ2-7, the full variable domain is DTGVSQNPRHKITKRGQNVTFRCDPISEHNRLYWYRQTLGQGPEFLTYFQNEAQLEKSRLLSDRFSAERPKGSFSTLEIQRTEQGDSAMYLCASSPSGTGQQYFGPGTRLTVT.

CDR3 protein: CASSVTGNQPQHF. The CDR3 region has the DNA TGCGCCAGCAGTGTGACAGGGAATCAGCCCCAGCATTTT. This chain uses TRBV5-1 with TRBJ1-5, with 7 positions matching TRBD1. V was clipped by 5 bases and J by 4 bases; unmatched bases: 3. From germline, CDR1 is SGHRS and CDR2 YFSETQ. The CDR3 length is 13 residues.

The V and J genes are TRBV6-1 and TRBJ1-3, with D possibly TRBD1 on 5 matching bases. This CDR3 has 14 residues. Germline CDR1 is MNHNS and CDR2 is SASEGT. V was clipped by 6 bases and J by 0 bases, with 9 bases between them. The CDR3 reads CASRDTSSGNTIYF. The CDR3 DNA reads TGTGCCAGCAGGGACACCAGCTCTGGAAACACCATATATTTT.

The rearrangement links TRBV30 to TRBJ2-5; 10 nucleotides line up with TRBD1. The CDR3 length is 17 residues. J was trimmed by 7 bases and V by 2 bases; bases with no gene match: 16. The germline V gene encodes CDR1 GTSNPN and CDR2 SVGIG (reference sequence). The CDR3 DNA is TGTGCCTGGAGTATAGGTTCGGGACAGGGGCGAGTGGGGACCCAGTACTTC. Its translation: CAWSIGSGQGRVGTQYF.